The text below deals with one TCR beta chain. This sample was included in a study of blood T cell repertoires in COVID-19. Study at large: The analysed material was cDNA or gDNA that came from T cells, B-cell-depleted T cells, or PBMCs.

Seattle participants joined during active infection and were tracked over time. Germline values: CDR1 LNHDA, CDR2 SQIVND (reference sequence). The length of the CDR3 is 14 residues. The ends lost 5 bases at V and 5 bases at J; junction bases unmatched: 4. In the original workflow: Nucleated cell number was recorded as an estimate derived from reference gene primer amplification. This table comes from immunoSEQ multiplex PCR, and its TCRdb copy is limited to in-frame clones, with some not included. For V, J and clone size, that table is used; D and trimming come from the DNA. The sample comprises 110,000 or so clones, approximately 85% of which are singletons, and approximately 5% rests with the top ten.

The chain has TRBV19 and TRBJ1-4; 8 bases line up with TRBD1. Material for sequencing was peripheral blood. This TCR was recovered from a woman aged 55-70 years with COVID-19, enrolled during active disease. The CDR3 region has the DNA TGTGCCAGTAGTCCCCGACAGGGGAATGAAAAACTGTTTTTT. Translating it yields CASSPRQGNEKLFF. Full variable domain (remainder filled in from reference TRBV19 and TRBJ1-4): DGGITQSPKYLFRKEGQNVTLSCEQNLNHDAMYWYRQDPGQGLRLIYYSQIVNDFQKGDIAEGYSVSREKKESFPLTVTSAQKNPTAFYLCASSPRQGNEKLFFGSGTQLSVL.